What follows describes a single TCR beta chain. Its antigen is not yet known. Nothing much larger sits one base from this clone, and base qualities are not available. The record originates from a study of OX40 agonist ivuxolimab in advanced cancers. The study in broad terms: Ivuxolimab, which targeted the costimulatory receptor OX40 (CD134), was an agonistic, fully human IgG2 monoclonal antibody. Intravenous ivuxolimab was administered to patients every 2 weeks at six dose levels: 0.01, 0.1, 0.3, 1.5, 3 and 10 mg/kg. Of the approximately 50 dose-escalation patients, hepatocellular carcinoma was present in approximately 20, melanoma in approximately 15, renal cell carcinoma in 9 and head and neck cancer in 9. In the dose-escalation cohort, roughly four fifths of patients were male, and the mean age was roughly 60 years, with a range of 23 to 79. Prior anti-PD-1, anti-PD-L1 or anti-CTLA-4 therapy was permitted, and checkpoint inhibitors had been received by more than 35% of dose-escalation patients. Three dose-escalation patients achieved partial responses, one with hepatocellular carcinoma and two with cutaneous melanoma. The purpose of peripheral TCRbeta sequencing was to test whether ivuxolimab changed TCR sequence diversity and led to clonal T-cell expansion. The paper reports the monotherapy dose-escalation portion (N of about 54 patients) of the phase I ivuxolimab trial.

From cysteine to phenylalanine, the CDR3 is 15 amino acids long. Only CDR3 DNA is held: 45 bases, read in frame from base 1. The germline V gene gives CDR1 as SGHRS and CDR2 as YFSETQ. At the junction V is shortened by 2 bases and J by 1 base; bases outside the gene matches: 3. The trial excluded patients who had a history of autoimmune disease or were on systemic immunosuppression. Peripheral blood for TCR sequencing was collected from all dose cohorts at baseline, on cycle 4 day 1, and on cycle 7 day 1. The samples were drawn from a first-in-human, open-label, multicenter phase I dose-escalation trial of ivuxolimab. Adults with locally advanced or metastatic head and neck squamous cell, hepatocellular, melanoma or renal cell carcinoma were enrolled in the trial. Before TCR sequencing, CD4+ T cells and CD8+ T cells from peripheral blood were sorted into separate populations. What the work shows at the level of the full study, not this receptor alone: At doses of 0.1 to 3.0 mg/kg, clonal expansion of both CD4+ and CD8+ blood T cells was observed from baseline to week 6. Low levels of normalized T-cell clonal expansion were also seen in some patients who did not respond. In the 0.1-3.0 mg/kg groups, partial responders were among the patients with the lowest normalized peripheral clonal expansion, particularly in CD8+ T cells. Antigen specificity was not determined for the clonally expanded peripheral T cells. After ivuxolimab, more expanded clones were found on average in CD8+ T cells than in CD4+ T cells.

Genomic DNA was extracted from sorted cells for sequencing of the TCRbeta CDR3 region. The immunoSEQ Assay was used to sequence the TCRbeta CDR3 regions. TCRdb mirrors the immuneACCESS table, restricted to in-frame sequences. Some clones are absent from its copies; in checked studies, under half trace to an unresolved V gene, and the reason for the others is unknown. For this sample the table gives tens of thousands of clones, of which around 84% were detected only once. Clones ranked in the top ten supply approximately 16% of the sample. The chain is encoded by TRBV5-1 joined to TRBJ2-3; 8 bases in the middle match TRBD2. Sequences were derived from CD4+ or CD8+ T cells sorted from blood, sampled in a trial of the OX40 agonist ivuxolimab. This receptor was identified in an adult with an advanced solid tumor such as melanoma, head and neck, liver or kidney cancer. The base sequence is TGCGCCAGCAGCTTCTTAGCGGGACGCACAGATACGCAGTATTTT. This translates into CASSFLAGRTDTQYF.